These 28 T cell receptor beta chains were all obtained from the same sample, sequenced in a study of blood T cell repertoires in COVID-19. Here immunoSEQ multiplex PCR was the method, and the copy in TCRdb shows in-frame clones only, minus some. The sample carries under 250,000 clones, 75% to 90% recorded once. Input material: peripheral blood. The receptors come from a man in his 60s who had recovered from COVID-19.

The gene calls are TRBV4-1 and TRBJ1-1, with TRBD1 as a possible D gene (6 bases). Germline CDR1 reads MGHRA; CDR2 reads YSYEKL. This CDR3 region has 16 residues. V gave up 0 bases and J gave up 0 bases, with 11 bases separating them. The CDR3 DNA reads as TGCGCCAGCAGCCAAGATCTCGGACAGCTGAACACTGAAGCTTTCTTT. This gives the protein CASSQDLGQLNTEAFF.

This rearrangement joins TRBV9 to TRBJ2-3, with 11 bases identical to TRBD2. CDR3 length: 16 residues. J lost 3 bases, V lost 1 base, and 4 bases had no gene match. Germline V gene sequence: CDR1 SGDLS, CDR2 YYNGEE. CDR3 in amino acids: CASSVPLAGVTDTQYF. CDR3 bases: TGTGCCAGCAGCGTACCACTAGCGGGAGTTACAGATACGCAGTATTTT.

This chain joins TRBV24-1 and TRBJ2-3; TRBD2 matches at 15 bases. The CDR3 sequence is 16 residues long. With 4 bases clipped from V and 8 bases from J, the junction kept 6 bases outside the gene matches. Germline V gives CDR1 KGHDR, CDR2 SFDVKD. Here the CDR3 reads CATSDRTSGGAGTQYF. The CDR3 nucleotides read TGTGCCACCAGTGACCGGACTAGCGGGGGGGCAGGTACGCAGTATTTT.

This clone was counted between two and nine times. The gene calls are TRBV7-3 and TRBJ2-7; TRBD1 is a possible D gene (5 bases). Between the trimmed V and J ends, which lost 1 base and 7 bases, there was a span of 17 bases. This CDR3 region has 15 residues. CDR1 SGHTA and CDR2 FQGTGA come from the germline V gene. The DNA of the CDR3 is TGTGCCAGCAGCTTAAGGCAGGGATCCCTTAGGGAGCAGTACTTC. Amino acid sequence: CASSLRQGSLREQYF. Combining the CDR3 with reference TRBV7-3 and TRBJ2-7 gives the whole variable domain GAGVSQTPSNKVTEKGKYVELRCDPISGHTALYWYRQSLGQGPEFLIYFQGTGAADDSGLPNDRFFAVRPEGSVSTLKIQRTERGDSAVYLCASSLRQGSLREQYFGPGTRLTVT.

The CDR3 DNA sequence: TGTGCCAGCGGATCGGAGGGCGGCTACACCTTC. Translation: CASGSEGGYTF. The rearrangement uses TRBV6-6 and TRBJ1-2; D is uncertain. This CDR3 spans 11 amino acids. V dropped 8 bases and J dropped 8 bases, with 12 bases sitting between them. CDR1 MNHNY and CDR2 SVGAGI come from the germline V gene (reference sequence).

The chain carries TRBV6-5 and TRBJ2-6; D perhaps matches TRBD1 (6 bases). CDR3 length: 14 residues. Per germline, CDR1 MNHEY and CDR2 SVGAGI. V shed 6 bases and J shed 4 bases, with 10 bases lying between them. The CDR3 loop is CASSSDRGANVLTF. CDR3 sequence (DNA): TGTGCCAGCAGCTCCGACAGGGGGGCCAACGTCCTGACTTTC.

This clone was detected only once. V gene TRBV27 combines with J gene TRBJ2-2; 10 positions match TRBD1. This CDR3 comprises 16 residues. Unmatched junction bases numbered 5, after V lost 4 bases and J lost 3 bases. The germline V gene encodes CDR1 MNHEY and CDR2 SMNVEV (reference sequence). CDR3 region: CASSSRQGAYTGELFF. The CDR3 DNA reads TGTGCCAGCAGTTCTCGACAGGGGGCTTACACCGGGGAGCTGTTTTTT.

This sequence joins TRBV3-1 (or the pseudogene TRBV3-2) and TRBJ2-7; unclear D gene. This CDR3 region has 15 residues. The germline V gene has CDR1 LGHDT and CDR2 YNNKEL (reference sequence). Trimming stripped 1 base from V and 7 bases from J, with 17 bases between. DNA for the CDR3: TGTGCCAGCAGCCAAGGAGGAGTCATGCTGAGGGAGCAGTACTTC. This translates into CASSQGGVMLREQYF.

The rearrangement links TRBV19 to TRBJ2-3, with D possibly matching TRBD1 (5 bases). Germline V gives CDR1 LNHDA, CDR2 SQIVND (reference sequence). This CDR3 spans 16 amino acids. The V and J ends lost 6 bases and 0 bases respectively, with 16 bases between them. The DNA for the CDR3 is TGTGCCAGTAGAGGGGCTTGGGGTCTTAGCACAGATACGCAGTATTTT. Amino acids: CASRGAWGLSTDTQYF.

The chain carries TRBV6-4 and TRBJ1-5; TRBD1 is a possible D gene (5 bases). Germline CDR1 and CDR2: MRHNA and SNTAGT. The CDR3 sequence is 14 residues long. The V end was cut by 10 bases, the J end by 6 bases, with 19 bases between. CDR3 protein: CATCLRDSTQPQHF. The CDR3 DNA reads TGTGCCACCTGCTTGCGGGACTCAACTCAGCCCCAGCATTTT.

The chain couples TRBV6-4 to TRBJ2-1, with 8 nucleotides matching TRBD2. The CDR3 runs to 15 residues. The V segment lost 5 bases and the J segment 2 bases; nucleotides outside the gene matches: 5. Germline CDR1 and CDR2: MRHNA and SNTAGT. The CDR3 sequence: CASSPGSGAYNEQFF. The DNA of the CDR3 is TGTGCCAGCAGTCCCGGTAGCGGGGCCTACAATGAGCAGTTCTTC.

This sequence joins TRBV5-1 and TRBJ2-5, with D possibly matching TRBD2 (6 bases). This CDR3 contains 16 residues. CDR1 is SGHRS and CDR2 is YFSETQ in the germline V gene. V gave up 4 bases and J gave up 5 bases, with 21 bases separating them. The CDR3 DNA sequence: TGCGCCAGCAGCCCGACGGGCGGGGCGACCCGGGAGACCCAGTACTTC. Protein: CASSPTGGATRETQYF.

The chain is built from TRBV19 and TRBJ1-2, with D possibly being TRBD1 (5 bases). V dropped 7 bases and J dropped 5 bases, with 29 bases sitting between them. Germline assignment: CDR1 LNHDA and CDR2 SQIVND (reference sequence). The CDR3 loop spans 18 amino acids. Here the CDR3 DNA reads TGTGCCAGTAACCGCCCCGCCTGTAGCAGGGTGGACCGTTATGGCTACACCTTC. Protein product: CASNRPACSRVDRYGYTF.

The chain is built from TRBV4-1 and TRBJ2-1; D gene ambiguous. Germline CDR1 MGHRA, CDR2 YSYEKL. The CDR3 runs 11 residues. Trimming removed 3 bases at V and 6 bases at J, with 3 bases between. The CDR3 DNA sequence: TGCGCCAGCAGCCACTCCAATGAGCAGTTCTTC. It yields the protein CASSHSNEQFF.

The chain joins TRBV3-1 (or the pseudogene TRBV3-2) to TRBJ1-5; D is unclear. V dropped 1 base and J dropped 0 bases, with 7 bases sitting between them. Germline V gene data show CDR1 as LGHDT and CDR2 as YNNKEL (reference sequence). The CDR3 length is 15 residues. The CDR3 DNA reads TGTGCCAGCAGCCAAGGCGTAATTAGCAATCAGCCCCAGCATTTT. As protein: CASSQGVISNQPQHF.

The CDR3 here is CAISFDRGLGEQYF. CDR3 DNA: TGTGCCATCAGTTTCGACAGGGGGCTGGGCGAGCAGTACTTC. This sequence joins TRBV10-3 and TRBJ2-7; TRBD1 aligns across 10 bases. Trimming cost V 5 bases and J 6 bases; bases outside gene matches: 7. The CDR3 contains 14 residues. Germline V CDR1 and CDR2: ENHRY, SYGVKD.

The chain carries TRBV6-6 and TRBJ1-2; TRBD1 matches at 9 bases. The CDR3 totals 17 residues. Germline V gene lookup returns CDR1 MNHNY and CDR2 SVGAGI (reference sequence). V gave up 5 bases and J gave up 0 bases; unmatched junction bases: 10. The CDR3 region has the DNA TGTGCCAGCAGTCCCCGGAGCGGACAGGGGACTAACTATGGCTACACCTTC. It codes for CASSPRSGQGTNYGYTF.

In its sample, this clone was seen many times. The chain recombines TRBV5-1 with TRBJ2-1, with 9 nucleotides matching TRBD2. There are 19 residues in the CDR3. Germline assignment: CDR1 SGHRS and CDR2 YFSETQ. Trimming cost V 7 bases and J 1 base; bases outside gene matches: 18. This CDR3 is CASPPPATSGDISYNEQFF. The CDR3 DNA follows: TGCGCCAGCCCCCCCCCGGCGACTAGCGGAGATATATCCTACAATGAGCAGTTCTTC.

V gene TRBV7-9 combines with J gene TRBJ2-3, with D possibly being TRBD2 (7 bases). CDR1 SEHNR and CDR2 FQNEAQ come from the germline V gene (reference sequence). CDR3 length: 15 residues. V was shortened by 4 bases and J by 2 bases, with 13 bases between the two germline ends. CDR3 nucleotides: TGTGCCAGCAGCTCCGGTGCGGGGGCCACAGATACGCAGTATTTT. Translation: CASSSGAGATDTQYF.

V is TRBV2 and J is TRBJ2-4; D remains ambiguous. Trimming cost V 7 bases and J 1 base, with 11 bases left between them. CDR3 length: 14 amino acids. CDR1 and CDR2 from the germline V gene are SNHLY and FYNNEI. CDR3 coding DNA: TGTGCCAGCACCCGGAGTGAGGCCAAAAACATTCAGTACTTC. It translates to CASTRSEAKNIQYF.

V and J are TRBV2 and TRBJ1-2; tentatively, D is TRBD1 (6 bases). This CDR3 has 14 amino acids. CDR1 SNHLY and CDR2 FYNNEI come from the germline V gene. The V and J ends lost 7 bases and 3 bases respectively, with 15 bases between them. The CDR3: CASNRGAGDYGYTF. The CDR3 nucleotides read TGTGCCAGCAACCGGGGGGCGGGTGACTATGGCTACACCTTC.

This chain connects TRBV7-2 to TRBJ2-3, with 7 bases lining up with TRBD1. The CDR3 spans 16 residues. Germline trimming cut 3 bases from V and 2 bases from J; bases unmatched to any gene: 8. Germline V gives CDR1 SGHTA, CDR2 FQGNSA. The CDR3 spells CASSLMRTGNTDTQYF. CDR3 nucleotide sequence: TGTGCCAGCAGCTTGATGAGGACAGGAAACACAGATACGCAGTATTTT.

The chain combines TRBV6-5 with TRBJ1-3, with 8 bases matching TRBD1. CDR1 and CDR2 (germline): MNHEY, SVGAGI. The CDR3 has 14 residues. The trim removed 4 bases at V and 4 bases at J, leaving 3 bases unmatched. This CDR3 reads CASSLDRAGNTIYF. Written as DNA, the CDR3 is TGTGCCAGCAGTTTGGACAGGGCGGGAAACACCATATATTTT.

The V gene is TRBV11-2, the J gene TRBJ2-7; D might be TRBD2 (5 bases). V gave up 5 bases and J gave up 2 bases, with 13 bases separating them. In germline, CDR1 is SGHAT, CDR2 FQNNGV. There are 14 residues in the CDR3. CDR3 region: CASSLGLSTYEQYF. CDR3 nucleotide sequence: TGTGCCAGCAGCCTTGGACTTTCCACCTACGAGCAGTACTTC.

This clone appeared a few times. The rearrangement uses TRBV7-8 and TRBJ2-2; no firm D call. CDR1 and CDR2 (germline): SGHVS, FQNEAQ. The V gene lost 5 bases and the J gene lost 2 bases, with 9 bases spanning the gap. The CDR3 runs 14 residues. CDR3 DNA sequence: TGTGCCAGCAGCCCGACTCGTAACACCGGGGAGCTGTTTTTT. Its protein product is CASSPTRNTGELFF. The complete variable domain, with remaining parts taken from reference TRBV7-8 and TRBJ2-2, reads GAGVSQSPRYKVAKRGQDVALRCDPISGHVSLFWYQQALGQGPEFLTYFQNEAQLDKSGLPSDRFFAERPEGSVSTLKIQRTQQEDSAVYLCASSPTRNTGELFFGEGSRLTVL.

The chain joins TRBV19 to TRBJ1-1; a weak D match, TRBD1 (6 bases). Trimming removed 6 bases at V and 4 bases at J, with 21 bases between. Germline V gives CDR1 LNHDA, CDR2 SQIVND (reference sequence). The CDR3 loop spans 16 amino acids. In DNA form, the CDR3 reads TGTGCCAGTAGCCTTAGTGGGGGGGCCCAGGGCACTGAAGCTTTCTTT. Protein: CASSLSGGAQGTEAFF.

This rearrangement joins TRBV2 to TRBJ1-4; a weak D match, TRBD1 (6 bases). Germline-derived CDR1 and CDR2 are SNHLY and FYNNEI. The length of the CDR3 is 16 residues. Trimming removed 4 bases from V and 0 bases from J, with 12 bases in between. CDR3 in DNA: TGTGCCAGCAGTGGGGAGGGGGGCGCAACTAATGAAAAACTGTTTTTT. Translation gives CASSGEGGATNEKLFF.

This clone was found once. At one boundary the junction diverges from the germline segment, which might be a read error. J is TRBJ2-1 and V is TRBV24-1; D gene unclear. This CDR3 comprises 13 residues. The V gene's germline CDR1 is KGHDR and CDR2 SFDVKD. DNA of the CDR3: TGTGCCACCAGTGATTTGCGTGGCGGTCCCCATATCTTC. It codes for CATSDLRGGPHIF.